These T cell receptor beta chains were read from a single sample in a study of T cells in localized non-small cell lung cancer. Clones were read by immunoSEQ multiplex PCR, and TCRdb kept only the in-frame ones, dropping some. The data hold around 30,000 clones, with approximately 94% observed a single time. Source: peripheral blood, taken before any cancer treatment. Source of these receptors: a woman aged 35 to 75 with stage I lung adenocarcinoma. The CDR3 runs from the conserved cysteine through the conserved F or W. Each record gives: D gene, J gene, clone size, V gene, CDR3 length, CDR3 DNA, CDR3 protein. D genes are given only for firm matches. Expanded clones get a size class; other rows say once, few or many, or leave the size out.

>TRBD2|TRBJ2-1|-|TRBV19|15
TGTGCCAGTAGTATTTTTAGCGGGATCTACAATGAGCAGTTCTTC
CASSIFSGIYNEQFF
>-|TRBJ2-7|once|TRBV5-1|14
TGCGCCAGCAGCGCCGAGCCGGACTCCTACGAGCAGTACTTC
CASSAEPDSYEQYF
>-|TRBJ1-2|-|TRBV12-5|14
TGTGCTAGTGGTAGGGGACATTATGGGTATGGCTACACCTTC
CASGRGHYGYGYTF
>-|TRBJ2-7|-|TRBV5-1|13
TGCGCCAGCAGCTCCTTGGCGGGCCTCGAGCAGTACTTC
CASSSLAGLEQYF
>-|TRBJ2-2|-|TRBV18|16
TGTGCCAGCTCACCACCGAGCAGGGGGAACACCGGGGAGCTGTTTTTT
CASSPPSRGNTGELFF
>TRBD2|TRBJ2-3|-|TRBV5-4|15
TGTGCCAGCAGTTATATAGCGGGGCGGGCAGATACGCAGTATTTT
CASSYIAGRADTQYF
>-|TRBJ1-6|-|TRBV6-1|14
TGTGCCAGCATTAGGGACCTACTGAATTCACCCCTCCACTTT
CASIRDLLNSPLHF
>-|TRBJ1-2|-|TRBV28|14
TGTGCCAGCAGTTTAGAGGCAGGGGTAGGCGGCTACACCTTC
CASSLEAGVGGYTF
>-|TRBJ2-5|-|TRBV18|14
TGTGCCAGCTCACCGGGGGGGACAGCAGAGACCCAGTACTTC
CASSPGGTAETQYF
>-|TRBJ2-1|-|TRBV7-9|16
TGTGCCAGCAGCTTAGGGAGAAGGAGCTCCTACAATGAGCAGTTCTTC
CASSLGRRSSYNEQFF
>-|TRBJ2-7|-|TRBV6-1|15
TGTGCCAGCAGTGAAGAAGGGGGATCGCCCTACGAGCAGTACTTC
CASSEEGGSPYEQYF
>-|TRBJ2-7|-|TRBV4-3|16
TGCGCCAGCAGCCAAGACTGGAGGGACAGAGACTACGAGCAGTACTTC
CASSQDWRDRDYEQYF
>TRBD1|TRBJ1-2|-|TRBV28|14
TGTGCCAGCAGTTCCAGGACAGGGGACTATGGCTACACCTTC
CASSSRTGDYGYTF
>-|TRBJ2-3|-|TRBV18|15
TGTGCCAGCTCACCACCCACTAGAAGCACAGATACGCAGTATTTT
CASSPPTRSTDTQYF
>TRBD2|TRBJ2-5|-|TRBV5-1|18
TGCGCCAGCAGCTTGCCGGGTAGCGGGGGGCCCAACCAAGAGACCCAGTACTTC
CASSLPGSGGPNQETQYF
>TRBD1|TRBJ1-6|once|TRBV6-5|15
TGTGCCAGCAGGACCCGGGACAGTGATAATTCACCCCTCCACTTT
CASRTRDSDNSPLHF
>-|TRBJ1-1|once|TRBV27|14
TGTGCCAGCAGTTTTGGCAGGGGATCCACTGAAGCTTTCTTT
CASSFGRGSTEAFF
>-|TRBJ1-5|once|TRBV5-1|13
TGCGCCAGCAGCTCCGACCCTAATCAGCCCCAGCATTTT
CASSSDPNQPQHF
>-|TRBJ2-5|-|TRBV7-9|12
TGTGCCAGCAGCTTAAAGGGGGAGACCCAGTACTTC
CASSLKGETQYF
>-|TRBJ1-2|-|TRBV28|13
TGTGCCAGCAGTCGCAGGGTTGTCTATGGCTACACCTTC
CASSRRVVYGYTF
>TRBD2|TRBJ2-7|-|TRBV6-6|13
TGTGCCATCCGGGGGGGCACTTCCTACGAGCAGTACTTC
CAIRGGTSYEQYF
>-|TRBJ2-1|-|TRBV11-2|15
TGTGCCAGCAGCTTAGTGACGGGGTTCAGCAATGAGCAGTTCTTC
CASSLVTGFSNEQFF